Presented here are 3 T cell receptor beta chains from one specimen sequenced in a study of vaccination and CD4 T cells after COVID-19. An Oncomine TCR Beta short-read assay was used to sequence the DNA from cultured CD4+ T cells. TCRdb independently ran MiXCR on the PCR reads; one entry per CDR3 protein. Among over 10,000 distinct CDR3 sequences listed, 45% to 70% were seen once. Their target antigens are unknown. The treatment was: roughly ten-day PBMC culture with coronavirus spike peptide pools or control peptides (ViraFEST assay). Sequences were obtained from CD4+ T cells from blood, cultured in vitro. The receptors shown here come from a human donor who had recovered from COVID-19.

The chain combines TRBV6-1 with TRBJ1-5; 8 bases fit TRBD1. Per germline, CDR1 MNHNS and CDR2 SASEGT. Trimming cost V 7 bases and J 2 bases; bases outside gene matches: 7. This CDR3 is 15 amino acids long. The CDR3 DNA sequence: TGTGCCAGCAACGGGGGGACAGGAGGCAATCAGCCCCAGCATTTT. Amino acid sequence: CASNGGTGGNQPQHF.

The V gene is TRBV19, the J gene TRBJ2-4, with D tentatively TRBD1 (6 bases). The germline CDR1 and CDR2 sequences are LNHDA and SQIVND (reference sequence). Trimming removed 4 bases from V and 2 bases from J, with 12 bases in between. This CDR3 region has 15 residues. The CDR3 is CASSRGGTSKNIQYF. DNA of the CDR3: TGTGCCAGTAGTAGAGGGGGAACCTCCAAAAACATTCAGTACTTC.

CDR3 in amino acids: CASSLSPAGPNTGELFF. In DNA form, the CDR3 reads TGTGCCAGCAGTTTATCCCCAGCGGGACCAAACACCGGGGAGCTGTTTTTT. The rearrangement joins TRBV27 to TRBJ2-2; 7 positions agree with TRBD2. Germline V lookup: CDR1 MNHEY, CDR2 SMNVEV (reference sequence). This CDR3 has 17 amino acids. Trimming took 0 bases from V and 2 from J; bases not matched to a gene: 6.